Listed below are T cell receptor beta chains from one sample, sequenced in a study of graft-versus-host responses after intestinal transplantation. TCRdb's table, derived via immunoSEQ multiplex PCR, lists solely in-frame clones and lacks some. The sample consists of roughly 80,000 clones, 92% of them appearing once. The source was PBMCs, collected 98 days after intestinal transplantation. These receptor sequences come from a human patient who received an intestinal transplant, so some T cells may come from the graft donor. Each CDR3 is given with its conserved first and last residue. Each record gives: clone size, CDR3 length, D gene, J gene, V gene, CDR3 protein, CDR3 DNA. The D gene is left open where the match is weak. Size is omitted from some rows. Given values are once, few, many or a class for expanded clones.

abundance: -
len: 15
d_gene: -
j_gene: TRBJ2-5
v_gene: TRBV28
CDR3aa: CASSLGGRVQETQYF
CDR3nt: TGTGCCAGCAGTTTAGGGGGCAGGGTCCAAGAGACCCAGTACTTC

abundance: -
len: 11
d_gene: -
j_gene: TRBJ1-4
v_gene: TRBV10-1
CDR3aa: CASPRGEKLFF
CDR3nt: TGCGCCAGCCCTAGAGGGGAAAAACTGTTTTTT

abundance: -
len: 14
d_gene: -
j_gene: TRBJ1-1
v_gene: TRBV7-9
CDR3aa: CASKRQPLDTEAFF
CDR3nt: TGTGCCAGCAAGAGACAGCCCCTGGACACTGAAGCTTTCTTT

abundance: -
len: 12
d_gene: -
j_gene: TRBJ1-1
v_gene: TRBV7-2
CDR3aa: CASSFLFTEAFF
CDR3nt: TGTGCCAGCAGCTTCTTATTCACTGAAGCTTTCTTT

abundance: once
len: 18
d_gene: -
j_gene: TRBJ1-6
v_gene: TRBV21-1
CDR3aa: CASSKKAAYGGERSPLHF
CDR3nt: TGTGCCAGCAGCAAGAAGGCGGCCTACGGGGGCGAACGATCACCCCTCCACTTT

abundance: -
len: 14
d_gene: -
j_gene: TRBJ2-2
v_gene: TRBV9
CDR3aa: CAAVPGGRAGELFF
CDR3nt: TGTGCCGCCGTTCCGGGGGGCCGTGCCGGGGAGCTGTTTTTT

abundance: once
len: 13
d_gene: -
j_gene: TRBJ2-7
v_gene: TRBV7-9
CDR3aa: CASSLEGRYEQYF
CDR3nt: TGTGCCAGCAGCTTAGAGGGACGCTACGAGCAGTACTTC

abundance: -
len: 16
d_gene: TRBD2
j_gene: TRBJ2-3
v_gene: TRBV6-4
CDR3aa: CASSDSSGGATDTQYF
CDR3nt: TGTGCCAGCAGTGACTCTAGCGGGGGGGCCACAGATACGCAGTATTTT

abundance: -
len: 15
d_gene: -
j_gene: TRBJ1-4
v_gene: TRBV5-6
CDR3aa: CASSLVWDTSEKLFF
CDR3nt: TGTGCCAGCAGCTTGGTTTGGGATACCAGTGAAAAACTGTTTTTT

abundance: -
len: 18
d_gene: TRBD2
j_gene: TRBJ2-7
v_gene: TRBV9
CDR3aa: CASSLGPSGGAGSYEQYF
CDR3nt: TGTGCCAGCAGTCTCGGGCCTAGCGGGGGGGCTGGGTCCTACGAGCAGTACTTC

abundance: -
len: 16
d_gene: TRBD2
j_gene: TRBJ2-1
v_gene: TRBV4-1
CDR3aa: CASSQEAGGPYNEQFF
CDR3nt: TGCGCCAGCAGCCAAGAAGCGGGGGGACCCTACAATGAGCAGTTCTTC

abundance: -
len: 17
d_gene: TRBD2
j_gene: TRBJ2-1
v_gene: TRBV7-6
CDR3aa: CASSLDRGGRSYNEQFF
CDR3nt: TGTGCCAGCAGCTTGGACCGCGGGGGTAGGTCCTACAATGAGCAGTTCTTC

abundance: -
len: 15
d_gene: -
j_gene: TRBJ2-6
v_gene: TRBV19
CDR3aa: CASSIIGAGANVLTF
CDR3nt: TGTGCCAGTAGTATTATCGGGGCCGGGGCCAACGTCCTGACTTTC

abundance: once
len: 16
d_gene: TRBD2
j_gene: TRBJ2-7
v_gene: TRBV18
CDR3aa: CASSPTQAGDAYEQYF
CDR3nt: TGTGCCAGCTCACCAACCCAAGCGGGAGATGCCTACGAGCAGTACTTC

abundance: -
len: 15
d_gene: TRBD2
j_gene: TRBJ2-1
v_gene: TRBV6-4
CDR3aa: CASRGTSGGANEQFF
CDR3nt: TGTGCCAGCAGGGGGACTAGCGGGGGGGCCAATGAGCAGTTCTTC

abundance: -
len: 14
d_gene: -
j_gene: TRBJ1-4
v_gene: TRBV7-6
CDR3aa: CASSLGQINEKLFF
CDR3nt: TGTGCCAGCAGCTTAGGACAGATTAATGAAAAACTGTTTTTT

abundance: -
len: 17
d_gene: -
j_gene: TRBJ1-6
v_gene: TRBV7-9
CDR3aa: CASSPPPTGSYNSPLHF
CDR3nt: TGTGCCAGCAGCCCTCCACCGACTGGCTCCTATAATTCACCCCTCCACTTT

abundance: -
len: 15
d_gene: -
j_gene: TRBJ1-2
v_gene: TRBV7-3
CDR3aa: CASSQDQEGYYGYTF
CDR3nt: TGTGCCAGCAGCCAAGATCAGGAGGGCTACTATGGCTACACCTTC

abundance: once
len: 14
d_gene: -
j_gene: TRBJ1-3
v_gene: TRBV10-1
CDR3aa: CASSDRESGNTIYF
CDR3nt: TGCGCCAGCAGTGACAGGGAGTCGGGAAACACCATATATTTT

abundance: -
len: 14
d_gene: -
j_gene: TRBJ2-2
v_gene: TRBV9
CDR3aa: CASSGPGGFGELFF
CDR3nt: TGTGCCAGCAGTGGCCCCGGGGGATTCGGGGAGCTGTTTTTT

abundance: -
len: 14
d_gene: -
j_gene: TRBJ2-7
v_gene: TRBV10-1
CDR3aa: CASSDAGSSYEQYF
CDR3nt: TGCGCCAGCAGTGATGCGGGGAGCTCCTACGAGCAGTACTTC

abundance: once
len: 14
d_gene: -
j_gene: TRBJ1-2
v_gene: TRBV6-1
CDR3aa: CASSEVEDSYGYTF
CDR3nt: TGTGCCAGCAGTGAAGTGGAGGACAGCTATGGCTACACCTTC

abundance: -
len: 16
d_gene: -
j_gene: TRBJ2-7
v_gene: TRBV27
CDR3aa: CASSLTPGASSYEQYF
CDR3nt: TGTGCCAGCAGTTTAACCCCGGGGGCCTCATCCTACGAGCAGTACTTC

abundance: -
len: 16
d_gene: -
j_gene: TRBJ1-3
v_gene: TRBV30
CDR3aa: CAWSVTGNPSGNTIYF
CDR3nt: TGTGCCTGGAGTGTAACAGGGAACCCCTCTGGAAACACCATATATTTT

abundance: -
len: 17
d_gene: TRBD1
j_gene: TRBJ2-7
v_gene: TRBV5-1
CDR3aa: CASSAGTGIVSSYEQYF
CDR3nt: TGCGCCAGCAGCGCCGGGACAGGGATCGTGAGCTCCTACGAGCAGTACTTC

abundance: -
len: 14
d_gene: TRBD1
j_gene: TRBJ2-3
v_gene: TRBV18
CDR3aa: CASSRGTGADTQYF
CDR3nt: TGTGCCAGCTCACGTGGGACAGGGGCAGATACGCAGTATTTT

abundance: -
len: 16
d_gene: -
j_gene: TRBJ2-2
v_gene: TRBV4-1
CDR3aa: CASSQVGLENTGELFF
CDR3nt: TGCGCCAGCAGCCAAGTAGGGCTAGAAAACACCGGGGAGCTGTTTTTT

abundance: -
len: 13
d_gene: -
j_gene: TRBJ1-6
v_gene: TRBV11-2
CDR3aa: CASSLVRNSPLHF
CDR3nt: TGTGCCAGCAGCTTAGTAAGAAACTCACCCCTCCACTTT

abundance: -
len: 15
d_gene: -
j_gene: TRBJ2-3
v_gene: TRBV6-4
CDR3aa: CASSDSWDPLDTQYF
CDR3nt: TGTGCCAGCAGTGACTCTTGGGACCCCTTGGATACGCAGTATTTT